A selection of T cell receptor beta chains follows, all from one sample in a study of T cell responses to AZD1222 COVID-19 vaccine. The assay was immunoSEQ multiplex PCR, and TCRdb's table has in-frame clones only and misses some. Seen here are about 62,000 clones, around nine tenths observed once, and the top ten hold around 4.9%. Sequencing used peripheral blood, obtained on day 0 of AZD1222 vaccination. The origin of the receptors is an adult in good health. Both conserved end residues are part of each CDR3. D genes are given only for firm matches. Clone size is shown for a subset of rows, as once, few, many or a class of expanded clone.

j_call v_call clone_size d_call cdr3_nt cdr3_aa
TRBJ2-3 TRBV19 . . TGTGCCAGTAGACTTGGTGGGCCTGGGCTAGCAGATACGCAGTATTTT CASRLGGPGLADTQYF
TRBJ1-2 TRBV6-5 . . TGTGCCAGCAGTTACGGCGGGACCGTCTATGGCTACACCTTC CASSYGGTVYGYTF
TRBJ1-1 TRBV2 . TRBD1 TGTGCCAGCCTTGGGGGACAGGGTCAGGTAGGCACTGAAGCTTTCTTT CASLGGQGQVGTEAFF
TRBJ2-7 TRBV2 few TRBD1 TGTGCCAGCAGGGGTCGACAGGGCCACTCCTACGAGCAGTACTTC CASRGRQGHSYEQYF
TRBJ1-6 TRBV18 . TRBD1 TGTGCCAGCTCCCGCGACAGGGTTAATTCACCCCTCCACTTT CASSRDRVNSPLHF
TRBJ1-1 TRBV18 . . TGTGCCAGCTCACCACCGGCGACCCGCTACGAAGCTTTCTTT CASSPPATRYEAFF
TRBJ1-1 TRBV18 few . TGTGCCAGCTCCCTTCAGGACGTAAACACTGAAGCTTTCTTT CASSLQDVNTEAFF
TRBJ2-1 TRBV5-1 . . TGCGCCAGCAGCCGAACGGTTGTACACAATGAGCAGTTCTTC CASSRTVVHNEQFF
TRBJ1-1 TRBV6-5 . TRBD1 TGTGCCAGCAGCTCACAGGGGATGGGACTAACTGAAGCTTTCTTT CASSSQGMGLTEAFF
TRBJ1-4 TRBV18 . . TGTGCCAGCTCACCACCCGACAGTGGGGGTGAAAAACTGTTTTTT CASSPPDSGGEKLFF
TRBJ2-2 TRBV19 . TRBD1 TGTGCCAGTAGTCCCTATTGGGGACAGGGGGCGAAGAACGGGGAGCTGTTTTTT CASSPYWGQGAKNGELFF
TRBJ1-5 TRBV27 . TRBD1 TGTGCCAGCAGTCATCGGTCCGGGACAGGGCGAAATCAGCCCCAGCATTTT CASSHRSGTGRNQPQHF
TRBJ1-2 TRBV19 . . TGTGCCAGTAGTATACTCTCCTCCGCCGGTGGCTACACCTTC CASSILSSAGGYTF
TRBJ1-5 TRBV18 . TRBD1 TGTGCCAGCTCACACAGGGGAGGGAATCAGCCCCAGCATTTT CASSHRGGNQPQHF
TRBJ2-7 TRBV12-5 . TRBD1 TGTGCTAGTGGTGACAGGGGGAGATACGAGCAGTACTTC CASGDRGRYEQYF